Listed below are T cell receptor beta chains from one sample, sequenced in a study of CD4 and CD8 cells across lung adenocarcinoma regions. From the PCR reads, TCRdb called clonotypes with MiXCR, one entry per CDR3 protein. The sample shows about 8,400 distinct CDR3 sequences, roughly 50% of them seen only once. Specimen: CD4+ T cells from the center of a lung tumor. The receptors stem from a female donor with lung adenocarcinoma. The CD4 and CD8 labels of this study may be unreliable. Both conserved end residues are part of each CDR3. Clone sizes are given selectively: once, few, many, or a class where the clone is expanded.

>TRBV7-6|many
CASSPVISGGGGGEQFF
>TRBV14|NA
CASSQIAGATSTDTQYF
>TRBV6-1|NA
CASTDPGLAGHPNEQFF
>TRBV9|NA
CASSVGGPQETQYF
>TRBV20-1|many
CSARDRAVKGDTQYF
>TRBV6-1|NA
CASGESSGSYNEQFF
>TRBV6-1|NA
CASRSMGGRTDTQYF
>TRBV10-3|once
CAISERRGSGAYVLTF
>TRBV25-1|NA
CASSEGEAGNEQFF
>TRBV6-2/TRBV6-3|NA
CASSYARDSDNEQFF
>TRBV6-1|large
CASSDPGLAGRVRQYQETQFF
>TRBV6-1|few
CASRETPSGGAYEQYF
>TRBV6-1|NA
CASSEEPGGADTQYF
>TRBV4-1|NA
CGGGLWGRGPETQYF
>TRBV6-5|NA
CASSYDRQGSGTQFF
>TRBV25-1|medium-sized
CASSEPRDRDYGYTF
>TRBV6-5|NA
CASSYNGPTGTLYF
>TRBV27|many
CASNTFGTGITGELFF
>TRBV7-2|once
CASSPVLRAETGKFADTQYF
>TRBV10-3|few
CAISESEGLARKAGEQFF
>TRBV10-1|NA
CASSANPGTSGRTGELFF
>TRBV6-1|NA
CASSGTGTKGLHEQYF
>TRBV27|NA
CASSLSRDRYQPHHF
>TRBV12-3/TRBV12-4|medium-sized
CASSWDRGRISGNQETQYF
>TRBV6-4|NA
CASSVSRRRAKDTQYF
>TRBV6-1|few
CASSEWVYEQYF
>TRBV4-1|NA
CARGAGGGTTDTQYF
>TRBV6-5|few
CASSLAPATYNEQFF
>TRBV6-1|once
CASSEETQSYNEQFF
>TRBV10-3|few
CAIRLGAYEQYF
>TRBV6-1|many
CASRGWTSGSSYEQYF
>TRBV10-3|NA
CATRRVGAKDTQYF
>TRBV6-5|NA
CASSYSRDLPDTQYF
>TRBV6-1|medium-sized
CASYDRSRGMVGELFF
>TRBV6-5|NA
CASSSAASGSYEQYF
>TRBV27|NA
CAGANLGRDGETQYF